This T cell receptor (beta chain) was retrieved from a study of regulatory T cells. Findings and caveats of the study: In CD3G-deficient patients, conventional CD4+ T cells were enriched for hydrophobic CDR3 residues at positions 6 and 7. In patients, unique TRB V-J pairs were restricted and V/J usage skewed, especially in Tregs.

Regarding this clone: Antigen unknown.

Patients aged 2 to 39 years had fewer naive and more memory CD4+ and CD8+ T cells. CD4+ T cells were divided by sorting: CD25-high CD127-low Tregs, CD25-low CD127-high conventional cells. The CDR3 is made up of 13 amino acids. V was pared by 3 bases and J by 5 bases, with 10 bases between. Per the germline V gene, CDR1 is MNHNS and CDR2 is SASEGT. The primer mix had 52 TRBV and 13 TRBJ primers. Here immunoSEQ multiplex PCR was the method, and the copy in TCRdb shows in-frame clones only, minus some. Of about 34,000 clones listed, 93% are singletons. This TCR was recovered from a child aged 2-15 years with CD3G deficiency. Sequenced sample: conventional CD4+ T cells sorted from blood. The gene calls are TRBV6-1 and TRBJ1-2; D unclear. CDR3 amino acids: CASSDLGSYGYTF. CDR3 bases: TGTGCCAGCAGTGATTTGGGGTCTTATGGCTACACCTTC.